The clone carrying this TCR beta chain was recorded once. This sample is drawn from a study of blood T cell repertoires in COVID-19. Produced via immunoSEQ multiplex PCR; TCRdb's table is partial and in-frame only. In the table there are more than 200,000 clones, 82% of which are singletons. The receptor's source is a woman over 75 with COVID-19, enrolled during active disease. Sequencing input: peripheral blood.

The CDR3 nucleotides read TGTGCCAGCAGTTTTACAGTCTTGAATCAGCCCCAGCATTTT. This codes for CASSFTVLNQPQHF. The rearrangement joins TRBV28 to TRBJ1-5; D not resolved. The V end lost 3 bases, the J end lost 4 bases, and 10 bases lay between the germline ends. There are 14 residues in the CDR3. Germline-derived CDR1 and CDR2 are MDHEN and SYDVKM.